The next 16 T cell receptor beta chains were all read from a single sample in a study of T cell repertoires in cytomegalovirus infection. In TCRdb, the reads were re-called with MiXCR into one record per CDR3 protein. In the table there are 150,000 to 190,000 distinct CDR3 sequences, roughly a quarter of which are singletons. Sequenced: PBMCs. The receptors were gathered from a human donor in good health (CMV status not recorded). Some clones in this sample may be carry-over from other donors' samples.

CDR3 DNA sequence: TGCAGCGTTGAAGGGGGGAGGGGAGAGACCCAGTACTTC. Encoded protein: CSVEGGRGETQYF. The J gene is TRBJ2-5, the V gene TRBV29-1; 7 nucleotides align to TRBD2. The CDR3 covers 13 residues. Per germline, CDR1 SQVTM and CDR2 ANQGSEA. Trimming at V came to 1 base and at J to 4 bases, leaving 3 bases not matched to a gene.

CDR3 coding DNA: TGTGCCAGCAGTTTCGGGGTCGGAGAGACCCAGTACTTC. It encodes CASSFGVGETQYF. J is TRBJ2-5 and V is TRBV12-3 or TRBV12-4; D might be TRBD2 (5 bases). Trimming removed 3 bases at V and 4 bases at J, with 9 bases between. CDR3 size: 13 residues.

The CDR3 sequence is CAISGQEVDEQYF. DNA of the CDR3: TGTGCCATCAGTGGACAGGAGGTCGACGAGCAGTACTTC. The J gene is TRBJ2-7, the V gene TRBV10-3; possibly TRBD1 for D (6 bases). The V end lost 4 bases, the J end lost 5 bases, and 12 bases lay between the germline ends. The CDR3 runs 13 residues. Germline assignment: CDR1 ENHRY and CDR2 SYGVKD.

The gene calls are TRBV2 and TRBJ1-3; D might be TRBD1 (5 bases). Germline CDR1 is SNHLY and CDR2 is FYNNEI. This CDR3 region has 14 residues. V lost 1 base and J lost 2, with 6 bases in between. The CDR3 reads CASSEEGAGNTIYF. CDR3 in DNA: TGTGCCAGCAGTGAAGAAGGGGCTGGAAACACCATATATTTT.

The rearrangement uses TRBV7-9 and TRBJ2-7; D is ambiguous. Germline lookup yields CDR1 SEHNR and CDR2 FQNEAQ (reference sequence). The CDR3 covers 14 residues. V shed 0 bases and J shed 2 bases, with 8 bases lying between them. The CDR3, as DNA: TGTGCCAGCAGCTTAGCGGACGGAACCTACGAGCAGTACTTC. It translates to CASSLADGTYEQYF.

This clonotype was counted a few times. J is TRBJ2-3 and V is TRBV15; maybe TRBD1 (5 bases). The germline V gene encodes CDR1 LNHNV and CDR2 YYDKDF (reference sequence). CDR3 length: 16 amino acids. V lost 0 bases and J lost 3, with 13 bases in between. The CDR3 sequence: CATSRDQGMRTDTQYF. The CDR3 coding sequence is TGTGCCACCAGCAGAGATCAGGGAATGCGGACAGATACGCAGTATTTT.

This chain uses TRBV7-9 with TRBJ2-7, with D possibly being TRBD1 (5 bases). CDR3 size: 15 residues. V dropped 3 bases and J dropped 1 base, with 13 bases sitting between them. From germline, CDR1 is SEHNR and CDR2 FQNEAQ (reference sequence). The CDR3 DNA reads TGTGCCAGCAGCTTGAGCGCAGGGCGTTCCTACGAGCAGTACTTC. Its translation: CASSLSAGRSYEQYF.

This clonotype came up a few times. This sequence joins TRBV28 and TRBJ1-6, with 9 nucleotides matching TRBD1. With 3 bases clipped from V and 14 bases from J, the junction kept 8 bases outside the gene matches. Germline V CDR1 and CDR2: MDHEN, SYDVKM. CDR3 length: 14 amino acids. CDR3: CASSFGTGSASLHF. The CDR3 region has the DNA TGTGCCAGCAGTTTTGGGACAGGGTCAGCGTCCCTCCACTTT. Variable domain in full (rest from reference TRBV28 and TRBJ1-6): DVKVTQSSRYLVKRTGEKVFLECVQDMDHENMFWYRQDPGLGLRLIYFSYDVKMKEKGDIPEGYSVSREKKERFSLILESASTNQTSMYLCASSFGTGSASLHFGNGTRLTVT.

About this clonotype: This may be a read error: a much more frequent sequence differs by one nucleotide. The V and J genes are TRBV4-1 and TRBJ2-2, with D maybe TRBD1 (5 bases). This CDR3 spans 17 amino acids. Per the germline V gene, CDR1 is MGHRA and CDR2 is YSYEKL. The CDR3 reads CASRQDRGQGYTGELFF. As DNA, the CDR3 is TGCGCCAGCAGACAAGATCGCGGCCAGGGCTACACCGGGGAGCTGTTTTTT.

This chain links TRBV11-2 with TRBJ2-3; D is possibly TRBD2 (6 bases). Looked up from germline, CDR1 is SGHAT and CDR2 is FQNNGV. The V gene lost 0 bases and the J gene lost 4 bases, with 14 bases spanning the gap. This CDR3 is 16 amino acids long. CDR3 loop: CASSLDIRELPDTQYF. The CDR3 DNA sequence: TGTGCCAGCAGCTTAGATATCCGGGAGCTACCAGATACGCAGTATTTT.

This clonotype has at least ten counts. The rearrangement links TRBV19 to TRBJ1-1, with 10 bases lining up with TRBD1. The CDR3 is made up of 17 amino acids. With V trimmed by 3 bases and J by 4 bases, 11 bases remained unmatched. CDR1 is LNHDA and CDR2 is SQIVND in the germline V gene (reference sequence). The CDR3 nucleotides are TGTGCCAGTAGTATGGGGACAGGGGTTGTCATTAGCACTGAAGCTTTCTTT. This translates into CASSMGTGVVISTEAFF. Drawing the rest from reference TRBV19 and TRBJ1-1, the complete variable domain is DGGITQSPKYLFRKEGQNVTLSCEQNLNHDAMYWYRQDPGQGLRLIYYSQIVNDFQKGDIAEGYSVSREKKESFPLTVTSAQKNPTAFYLCASSMGTGVVISTEAFFGQGTRLTVV.

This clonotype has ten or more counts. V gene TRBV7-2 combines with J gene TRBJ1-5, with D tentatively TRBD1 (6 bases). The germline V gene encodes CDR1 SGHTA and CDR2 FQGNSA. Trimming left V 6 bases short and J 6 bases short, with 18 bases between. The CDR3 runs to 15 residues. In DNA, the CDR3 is TGTGCCAGCAGGGCTGGGGGGGCGGCTGTTCAGCCCCAGCATTTT. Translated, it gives CASRAGGAAVQPQHF.

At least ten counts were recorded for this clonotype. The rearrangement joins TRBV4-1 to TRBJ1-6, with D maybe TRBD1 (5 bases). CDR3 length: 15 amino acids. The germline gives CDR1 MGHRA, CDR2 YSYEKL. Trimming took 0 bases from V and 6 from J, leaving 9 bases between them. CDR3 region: CASSQERGFNSPLHF. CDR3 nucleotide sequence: TGCGCCAGCAGCCAAGAACGGGGGTTTAATTCACCCCTCCACTTT.

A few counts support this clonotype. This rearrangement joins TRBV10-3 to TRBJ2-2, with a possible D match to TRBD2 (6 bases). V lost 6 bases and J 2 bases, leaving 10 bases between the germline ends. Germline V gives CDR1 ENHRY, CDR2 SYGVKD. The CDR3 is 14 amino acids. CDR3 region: CAIRRDSNTGELFF. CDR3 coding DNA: TGTGCCATCAGGCGGGACTCCAACACCGGGGAGCTGTTTTTT.

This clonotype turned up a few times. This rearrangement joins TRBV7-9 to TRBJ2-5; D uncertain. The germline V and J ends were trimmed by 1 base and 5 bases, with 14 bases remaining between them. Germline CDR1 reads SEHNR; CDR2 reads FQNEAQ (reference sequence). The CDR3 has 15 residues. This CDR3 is CASSLGQVPRETQYF. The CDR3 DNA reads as TGTGCCAGCAGCTTAGGCCAGGTCCCTCGGGAGACCCAGTACTTC.

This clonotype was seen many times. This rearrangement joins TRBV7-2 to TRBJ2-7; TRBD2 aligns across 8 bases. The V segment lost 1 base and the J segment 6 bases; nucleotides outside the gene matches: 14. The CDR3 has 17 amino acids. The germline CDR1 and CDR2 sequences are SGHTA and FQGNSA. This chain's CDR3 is CASSLGIAGSYSAEQYF. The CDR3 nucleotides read TGTGCCAGCAGCTTAGGGATAGCGGGGTCCTATTCCGCCGAGCAGTACTTC. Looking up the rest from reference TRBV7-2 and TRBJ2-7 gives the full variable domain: GAGVSQSPSNKVTEKGKDVELRCDPISGHTALYWYRQSLGQGLEFLIYFQGNSAPDKSGLPSDRFSAERTGGSVSTLTIQRTQQEDSAVYLCASSLGIAGSYSAEQYFGPGTRLTVT.